This paragraph reports one T cell receptor beta chain. The data derive from a study of sequential checkpoint blockade in melanoma. As for the study in general: TCRβ was sequenced from DNA of some 89 pretreatment tumors. After nivolumab or ipilimumab alone, about 22 patients had week-13 rebiopsies.

This table comes from immunoSEQ multiplex PCR, and its TCRdb copy is limited to in-frame clones, with some not included. The sample yields several thousand clones, about 18% seen once. Treatment given: randomized to nivolumab then ipilimumab (arm A) or the reverse (arm B). This CDR3 region has 19 residues. The V end was cut by 4 bases, the J end by 6 bases, with 29 bases between. Germline lookup yields CDR1 LNHDA and CDR2 SQIVND (reference sequence). V and J are TRBV19 and TRBJ2-3; a weak D match, TRBD1 (7 bases). The source was tumor tissue (inferred from file names), collected from a patient given nivolumab and ipilimumab in sequence. The sequence was collected from a human donor with melanoma. The CDR3 nucleotides read TGTGCCAGTAGTAAATATTGGAGGGACAGCTCTTCAACGGGGGATACGCAGTATTTT. It yields the protein CASSKYWRDSSSTGDTQYF.